Below are 9 T cell receptor beta chains sequenced from a single sample in a study of blood T cell repertoires in COVID-19. The repertoire was sequenced with immunoSEQ multiplex PCR; TCRdb's copy has only in-frame clones and lacks some. The sample consists of 150,000 to 200,000 clones, 88% of them appearing once. Source material: PBMCs or T cells enriched from blood (not recorded which). These TCRs come from a woman younger than 35 who had recovered from COVID-19.

The rearrangement joins TRBV6-2 or TRBV6-3 to TRBJ2-7; TRBD2 matches at 8 bases. CDR1 and CDR2 from the germline V gene are MNHEY and SVGEGT. J lost 0 bases, V lost 5 bases, and 6 bases had no gene match. The CDR3 sequence is 15 residues long. The CDR3 here is CASSVSGGASYEQYF. The CDR3 DNA reads TGTGCCAGCAGTGTAAGCGGGGGTGCCTCCTACGAGCAGTACTTC.

The chain carries TRBV28 and TRBJ1-6; 8 bases fit TRBD1. Trimming at V came to 8 bases and at J to 4 bases, leaving 7 bases not matched to a gene. Germline CDR1 and CDR2: MDHEN and SYDVKM. This CDR3 is built from 15 residues. CDR3 region: CASRTGLGYNSPLHF. CDR3 sequence (DNA): TGTGCCAGCCGGACAGGGCTCGGGTATAATTCACCCCTCCACTTT.

This clone was observed a handful of times. CDR3 sequence: CASSQDRSSFWAQYF. CDR3 DNA: TGTGCCAGCAGCCAAGATCGTAGCAGCTTTTGGGCCCAGTACTTC. This sequence joins TRBV3-1 (or the pseudogene TRBV3-2) and TRBJ2-5; no firm D call. V was trimmed by 0 bases and J by 9 bases, leaving 17 bases between them. Per germline, CDR1 LGHDT and CDR2 YNNKEL (reference sequence). This CDR3 region has 15 residues.

The chain is built from TRBV19 and TRBJ2-5; 9 nucleotides line up with TRBD2. The V gene's germline CDR1 is LNHDA and CDR2 SQIVND (reference sequence). The length of the CDR3 is 17 residues. After removal of 5 bases from V and 5 bases from J, the junction contained 15 bases not matched to a gene. The CDR3 sequence is CASSLGSSGAPRETQYF. The CDR3 DNA follows: TGTGCCAGTAGTTTGGGGTCTAGCGGGGCTCCCAGGGAGACCCAGTACTTC.

This chain joins TRBV11-2 and TRBJ2-3, with 7 bases lining up with TRBD1. CDR1 is SGHAT, CDR2 FQNNGV, per germline. Trimming at V came to 3 bases and at J to 2 bases, leaving 5 bases not matched to a gene. The CDR3 contains 15 residues. CDR3 nucleotides: TGTGCCAGCAGCTTGACAGGGAGAAACACAGATACGCAGTATTTT. Amino acid sequence: CASSLTGRNTDTQYF. Full variable domain (missing parts from reference TRBV11-2 and TRBJ2-3): EAGVAQSPRYKIIEKRQSVAFWCNPISGHATLYWYQQILGQGPKLLIQFQNNGVVDDSQLPKDRFSAERLKGVDSTLKIQPAKLEDSAVYLCASSLTGRNTDTQYFGPGTRLTVL.

This chain links TRBV10-1 with TRBJ2-7, with 8 nucleotides matching TRBD1. There are 15 residues in the CDR3. Germline values: CDR1 WNHNN, CDR2 SYGVQD (reference sequence). Trimming removed 6 bases from V and 0 bases from J; junction bases left unmatched: 7. The CDR3 sequence is CASSKGQGSSYEQYF. DNA for the CDR3: TGCGCCAGCAGCAAAGGACAGGGAAGCTCCTACGAGCAGTACTTC.

CDR3 loop: CAWSVWQITGELFF. The CDR3, as DNA: TGTGCCTGGAGTGTATGGCAGATAACCGGGGAGCTGTTTTTT. The chain combines TRBV30 with TRBJ2-2; D not certain. Between the trimmed V and J ends, which lost 0 bases and 5 bases, there was a span of 10 bases. Germline values: CDR1 GTSNPN, CDR2 SVGIG (reference sequence). CDR3 size: 14 residues.

This chain uses TRBV10-3 with TRBJ2-7; D might be TRBD1 (5 bases). The germline V gene has CDR1 ENHRY and CDR2 SYGVKD. The V end lost 4 bases, the J end lost 5 bases, and 9 bases lay between the germline ends. The CDR3 is 12 residues long. The CDR3, as DNA: TGTGCCATCAGTGTGGAAGGGGACGAGCAGTACTTC. Its translation: CAISVEGDEQYF.

This rearrangement joins TRBV7-2 to TRBJ2-1; 13 nucleotides agree with TRBD2. Germline V gene lookup returns CDR1 SGHTA and CDR2 FQGNSA. The V and J ends lost 5 bases and 8 bases, in that order; junction bases with no gene match: 9. The CDR3 is 16 amino acids. The CDR3 is CASSPGLAGAGDEQFF. The DNA of the CDR3 is TGTGCCAGCAGCCCAGGACTAGCGGGAGCTGGGGATGAGCAGTTCTTC. The whole variable domain, remainder taken from reference TRBV7-2 and TRBJ2-1, is GAGVSQSPSNKVTEKGKDVELRCDPISGHTALYWYRQSLGQGLEFLIYFQGNSAPDKSGLPSDRFSAERTGGSVSTLTIQRTQQEDSAVYLCASSPGLAGAGDEQFFGPGTRLTVL.